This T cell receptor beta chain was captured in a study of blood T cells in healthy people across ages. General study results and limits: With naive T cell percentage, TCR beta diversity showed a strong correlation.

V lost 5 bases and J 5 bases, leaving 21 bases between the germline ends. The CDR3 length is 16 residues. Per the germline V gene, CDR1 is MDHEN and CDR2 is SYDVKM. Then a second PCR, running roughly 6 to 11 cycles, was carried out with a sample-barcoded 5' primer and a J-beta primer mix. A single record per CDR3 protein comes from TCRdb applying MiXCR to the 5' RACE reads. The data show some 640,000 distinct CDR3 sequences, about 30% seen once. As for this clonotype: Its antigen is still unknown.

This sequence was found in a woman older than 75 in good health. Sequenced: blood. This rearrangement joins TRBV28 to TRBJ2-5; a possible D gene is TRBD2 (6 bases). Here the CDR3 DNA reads TGTGCCAGCAGTGGGTGGGAGGCAGGGCCATGTGAGACCCAGTACTTC. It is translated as CASSGWEAGPCETQYF. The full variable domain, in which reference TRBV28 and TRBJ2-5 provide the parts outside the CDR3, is DVKVTQSSRYLVKRTGEKVFLECVQDMDHENMFWYRQDPGLGLRLIYFSYDVKMKEKGDIPEGYSVSREKKERFSLILESASTNQTSMYLCASSGWEAGPCETQYFGPGTRLLVL.